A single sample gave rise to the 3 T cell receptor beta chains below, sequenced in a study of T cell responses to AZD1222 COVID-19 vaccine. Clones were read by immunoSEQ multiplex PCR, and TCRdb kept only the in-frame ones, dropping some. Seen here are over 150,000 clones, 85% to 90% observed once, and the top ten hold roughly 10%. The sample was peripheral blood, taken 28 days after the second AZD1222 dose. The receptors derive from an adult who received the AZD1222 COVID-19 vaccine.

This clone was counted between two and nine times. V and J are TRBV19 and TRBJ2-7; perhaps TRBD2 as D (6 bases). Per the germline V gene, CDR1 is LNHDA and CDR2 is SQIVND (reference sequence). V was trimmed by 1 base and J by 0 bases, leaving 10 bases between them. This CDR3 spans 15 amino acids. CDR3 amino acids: CASSIGRGPSYEQYF. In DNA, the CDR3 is TGTGCCAGTAGTATAGGGCGGGGACCCTCCTACGAGCAGTACTTC.

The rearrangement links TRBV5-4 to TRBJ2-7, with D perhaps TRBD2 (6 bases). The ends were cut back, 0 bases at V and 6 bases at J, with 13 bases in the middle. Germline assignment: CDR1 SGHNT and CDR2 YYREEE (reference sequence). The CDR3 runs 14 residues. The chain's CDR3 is CASSLVRAGGEQYF. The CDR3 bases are TGTGCCAGCAGCTTGGTCAGAGCGGGCGGCGAGCAGTACTTC.

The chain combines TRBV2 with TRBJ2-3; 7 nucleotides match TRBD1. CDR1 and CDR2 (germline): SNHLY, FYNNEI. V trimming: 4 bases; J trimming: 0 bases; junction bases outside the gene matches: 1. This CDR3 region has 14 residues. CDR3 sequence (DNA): TGTGCCAGCAGTGCGGGACAGAGCACAGATACGCAGTATTTT. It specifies CASSAGQSTDTQYF.